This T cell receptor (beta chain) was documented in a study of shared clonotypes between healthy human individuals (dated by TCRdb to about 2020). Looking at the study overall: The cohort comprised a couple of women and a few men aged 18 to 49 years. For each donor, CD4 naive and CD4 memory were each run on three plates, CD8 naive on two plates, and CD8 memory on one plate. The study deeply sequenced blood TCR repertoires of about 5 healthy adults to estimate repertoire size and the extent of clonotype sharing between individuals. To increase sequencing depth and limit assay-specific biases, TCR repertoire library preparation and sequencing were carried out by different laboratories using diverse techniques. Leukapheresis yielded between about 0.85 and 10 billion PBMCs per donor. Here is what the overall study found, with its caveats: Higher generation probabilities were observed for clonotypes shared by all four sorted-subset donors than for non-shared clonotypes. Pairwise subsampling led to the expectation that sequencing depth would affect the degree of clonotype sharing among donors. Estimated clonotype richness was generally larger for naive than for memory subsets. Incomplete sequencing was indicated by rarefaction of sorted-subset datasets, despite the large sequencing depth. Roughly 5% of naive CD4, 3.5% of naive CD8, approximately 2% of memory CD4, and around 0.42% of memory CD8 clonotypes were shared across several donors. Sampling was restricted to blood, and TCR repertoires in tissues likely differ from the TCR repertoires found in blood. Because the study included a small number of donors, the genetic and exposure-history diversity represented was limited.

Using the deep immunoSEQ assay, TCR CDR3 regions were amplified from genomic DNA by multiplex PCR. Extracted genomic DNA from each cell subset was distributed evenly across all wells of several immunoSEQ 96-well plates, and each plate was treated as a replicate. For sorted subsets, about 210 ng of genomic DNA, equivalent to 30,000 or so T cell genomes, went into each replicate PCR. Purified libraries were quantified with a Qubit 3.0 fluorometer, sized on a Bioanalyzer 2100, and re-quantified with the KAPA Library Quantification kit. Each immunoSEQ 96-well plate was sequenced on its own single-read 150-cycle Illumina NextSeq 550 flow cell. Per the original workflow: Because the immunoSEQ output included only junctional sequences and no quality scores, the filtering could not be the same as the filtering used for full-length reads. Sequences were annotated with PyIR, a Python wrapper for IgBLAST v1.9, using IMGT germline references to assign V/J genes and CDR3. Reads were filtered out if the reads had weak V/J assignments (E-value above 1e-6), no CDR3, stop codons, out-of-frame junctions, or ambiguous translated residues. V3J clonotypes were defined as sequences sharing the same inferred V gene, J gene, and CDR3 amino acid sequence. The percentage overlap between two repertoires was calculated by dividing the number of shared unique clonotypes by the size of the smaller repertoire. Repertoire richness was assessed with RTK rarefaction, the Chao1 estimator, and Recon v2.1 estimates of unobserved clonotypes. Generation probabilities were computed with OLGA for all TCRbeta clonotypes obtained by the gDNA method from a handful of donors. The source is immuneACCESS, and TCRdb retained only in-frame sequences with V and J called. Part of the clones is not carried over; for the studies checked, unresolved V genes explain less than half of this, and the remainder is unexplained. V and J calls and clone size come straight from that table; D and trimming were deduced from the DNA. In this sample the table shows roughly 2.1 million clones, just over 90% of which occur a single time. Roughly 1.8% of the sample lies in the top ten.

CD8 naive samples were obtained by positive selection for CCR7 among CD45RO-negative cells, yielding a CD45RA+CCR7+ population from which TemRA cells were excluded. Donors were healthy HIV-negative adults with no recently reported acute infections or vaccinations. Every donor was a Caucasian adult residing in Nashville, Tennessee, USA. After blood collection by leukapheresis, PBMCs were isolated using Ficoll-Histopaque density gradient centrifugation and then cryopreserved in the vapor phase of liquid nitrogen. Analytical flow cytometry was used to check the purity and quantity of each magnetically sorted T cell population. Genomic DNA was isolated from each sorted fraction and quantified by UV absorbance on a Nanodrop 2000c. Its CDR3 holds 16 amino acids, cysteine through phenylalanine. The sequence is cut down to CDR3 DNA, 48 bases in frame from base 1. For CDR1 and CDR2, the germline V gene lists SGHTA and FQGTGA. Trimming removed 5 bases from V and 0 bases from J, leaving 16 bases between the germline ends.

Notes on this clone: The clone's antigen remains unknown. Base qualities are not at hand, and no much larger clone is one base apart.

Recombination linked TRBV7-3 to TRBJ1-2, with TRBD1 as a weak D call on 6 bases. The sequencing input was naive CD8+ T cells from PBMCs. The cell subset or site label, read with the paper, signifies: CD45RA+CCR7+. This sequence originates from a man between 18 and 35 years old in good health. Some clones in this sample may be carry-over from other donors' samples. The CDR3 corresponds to CASSPGALSANYGYTF. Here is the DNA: TGTGCCAGCAGCCCAGGGGCCCTTTCAGCTAACTATGGCTACACCTTC.